This TCR beta chain derives from a study of CD8+CD57+ T cells in acquired aplastic anemia. An expansion of CD8+CD57+ cells by flow cytometry had been shown in patients chosen for sequencing. The blood sampling took place in patients who had so far received no therapy. Profiles of TCR beta VDJ and CDR3 were generated from a genomic DNA template. MiXCR, applied by TCRdb to the reads, yields one record per CDR3 protein. The data contain roughly 200,000 distinct CDR3 sequences, more than 55% of them seen just once; the ten biggest clones take up around three fifths. The V and J ends lost 4 bases and 5 bases respectively, with 19 bases between them. Germline loops: CDR1 SGDLS, CDR2 YYNGEE. The CDR3 has 15 amino acids.

The chain uses TRBV9 and TRBJ2-7; D may match TRBD1 or TRBD2 (5 bases each). The TCR sequence derives from a human donor with aplastic anemia. The specimen sequenced was sorted CD4+, CD8+, or CD8+CD57+ T cells (not recorded which) from PBMCs. The CDR3 reads CASSLTRARAHEQYF. DNA for the CDR3: TGTGCCAGCAGCCTTACGAGGGCCAGGGCCCACGAGCAGTACTTC. Supplemented by reference TRBV9 and TRBJ2-7, the full variable domain reads DSGVTQTPKHLITATGQRVTLRCSPRSGDLSVYWYQQSLDQGLQFLIQYYNGEERAKGNILERFSAQQFPDLHSELNLSSLELGDSALYFCASSLTRARAHEQYFGPGTRLTVT.